This T cell receptor beta chain originates from a study of blood T cells in healthy people across ages. Primed by a sample-barcoded 5' primer and a J-beta primer mix, a second PCR proceeded for about 7 to 12 cycles. TCRdb reanalysed the 5' RACE reads using MiXCR and keeps one entry per CDR3 protein. The sample includes about 1.8 million distinct CDR3 sequences, around half of them seen just once. This clonotype came up once. Sequenced input: blood. The TCR comes from a woman aged 35 to 49 in good health.

The CDR3 nucleotides are TGCAGTGCTAGAGATCACTCTGGGGCCAACGTCCTGACTTTC. Residues: CSARDHSGANVLTF. The chain uses TRBV20-1 and TRBJ2-6; D is ambiguous. The CDR3 runs to 14 residues. Germline assignment: CDR1 DFQATT and CDR2 SNEGSKA (reference sequence). The V gene lost 0 bases and the J gene lost 0 bases, with 3 bases spanning the gap.